Listed below are T cell receptor beta chains from one sample, sequenced in a study of shared clonotypes between healthy human individuals. The data were produced by immunoSEQ multiplex PCR, yet TCRdb's version contains in-frame clones alone and is incomplete. Of some 300,000 clones in the sample, about 73% were seen once. Sequences were obtained from memory CD4+ T cells sorted from blood. These receptors came from a man aged 25-45 years in good health. CDR3s leave out the opening cysteine and the closing phenylalanine or tryptophan.

TRBV2,TRBJ2-2,ASKVNLNTGELF
TRBV30,TRBJ1-2,AIRTGNSRGYT
TRBV10-3,TRBJ2-1,AIRSDQRDNEQF
TRBV6-1,TRBJ1-5,ASSAIENQPQH
TRBV2,TRBJ1-1,ASSPVVGTEAF
TRBV19,TRBJ1-4,ASSRGLEEKLF
TRBV10-2,TRBJ2-5,ASSVAVLGTQY
TRBV5-1,TRBJ2-7,ASSLEGWEQY
TRBV5-1,TRBJ2-5,ASSSGTPTGETQY
TRBV19,TRBJ1-5,ASNSGGINQPQH
TRBV5-1,TRBJ1-4,ASSLEGSGTRSSEKLF
TRBV28,TRBJ2-5,ASSPFAGGWTQY
TRBV4-1,TRBJ1-1,ASSLDIFSANTEAF
TRBV5-4,TRBJ1-4,ASSLAGGSREKLF
TRBV7-9,TRBJ1-2,ASSLDSTGQDYGYT
TRBV28,TRBJ1-2,ATNEGGYT
TRBV29-1,TRBJ2-5,SVEQGGWETQY
TRBV5-1,TRBJ2-1,ASSDYSGSSYNEQF
TRBV7-2,TRBJ2-7,ASSLGRRASAYEQY
TRBV2,TRBJ1-5,ASKLDRGNQPQH
TRBV7-9,TRBJ2-1,AASLNSYNEQF
TRBV28,TRBJ1-2,ASSSPDRGNYGYT